These 8 T cell receptor beta chains originate from one sample sequenced in a study of PD-1 blockade in mismatch repair-deficient tumors. The method was immunoSEQ multiplex PCR; TCRdb's version includes in-frame clones alone and lacks a portion of them. The sample holds around 120,000 clones, 85% to 90% seen once. Here the sequenced sample was peripheral blood, taken approximately 73 weeks after starting pembrolizumab. All receptors derive from an adult with mismatch repair-deficient cancer.

The chain uses TRBV11-2 and TRBJ1-2; D ambiguous. V was cut by 4 bases and J by 4 bases, with 10 bases left in between. The CDR3 extends over 13 amino acids. Germline assignment: CDR1 SGHAT and CDR2 FQNNGV. The DNA of the CDR3 is TGTGCCAGCAGCTCCAGCCTGGGCTATGGCTACACCTTC. It specifies CASSSSLGYGYTF. The entire variable domain, with the rest obtained from reference TRBV11-2 and TRBJ1-2, is as follows: EAGVAQSPRYKIIEKRQSVAFWCNPISGHATLYWYQQILGQGPKLLIQFQNNGVVDDSQLPKDRFSAERLKGVDSTLKIQPAKLEDSAVYLCASSSSLGYGYTFGSGTRLTVV.

This clone was picked up one time. The chain carries TRBV7-6 and TRBJ1-1; 9 bases map to TRBD1. Germline CDR1 SGHVS, CDR2 FNYEAQ. V dropped 5 bases and J dropped 10; count of bases not matched to a gene: 17. This CDR3 region has 16 residues. The CDR3 spells CASSPLGGNRGRGAFF. In DNA, the CDR3 is TGTGCCAGCAGCCCGCTAGGGGGGAACAGGGGGCGCGGAGCTTTCTTT.

This chain joins TRBV19 and TRBJ2-7; D remains unclear. CDR3 length: 15 amino acids. V lost 3 bases to trimming and J lost 0 bases, with 12 bases between them. CDR1 is LNHDA and CDR2 is SQIVND in the germline V gene (reference sequence). Here the CDR3 reads CASSIGPHSSYEQYF. DNA of the CDR3: TGTGCCAGTAGTATCGGCCCCCATTCCTCCTACGAGCAGTACTTC.

This clone came up once. DNA of the CDR3: TGTGCCAGCACCCCGAATGGTAAACCAGGTGCTAGCACAGATACGCAGTATTTT. Amino acid sequence: CASTPNGKPGASTDTQYF. The V and J genes are TRBV27 and TRBJ2-3; D gene unclear. The CDR3 contains 18 residues. V was clipped by 7 bases and J by 0 bases, with 23 bases between them. The germline gives CDR1 MNHEY, CDR2 SMNVEV (reference sequence).

This sequence joins TRBV4-2 and TRBJ2-3, with a possible D match to TRBD2 (6 bases). Germline V gene data show CDR1 as LGHNA and CDR2 as YNFKEQ. CDR3 length: 14 residues. V shed 6 bases and J shed 3 bases, with 13 bases lying between them. CDR3 in amino acids: CASSLLALTDTQYF. The CDR3 DNA sequence: TGTGCCAGCAGTTTGCTAGCGTTGACAGATACGCAGTATTTT.

The chain recombines TRBV7-2 with TRBJ1-1; D gene unclear. Germline-derived CDR1 and CDR2 are SGHTA and FQGNSA. V lost 0 bases and J 0 bases, leaving 5 bases between the germline ends. The CDR3 runs to 14 residues. Here the CDR3 reads CASSLAWVNTEAFF. The CDR3 DNA reads as TGTGCCAGCAGCTTAGCGTGGGTGAACACTGAAGCTTTCTTT.

The chain employs TRBV27 and TRBJ2-1; D uncertain. The CDR3 loop spans 15 amino acids. Germline V CDR1 and CDR2: MNHEY, SMNVEV (reference sequence). Trimming shortened V by 3 bases and J by 2 bases, and 11 bases separated the two germline ends. Here the CDR3 reads CASSLGTETYNEQFF. CDR3 nucleotides: TGTGCCAGCAGTTTGGGAACGGAAACCTACAATGAGCAGTTCTTC.

Written as DNA, the CDR3 is TGTGCCAGCTACAGTAGGGACAACCCTAACTATGGCTACACCTTC. It specifies CASYSRDNPNYGYTF. This sequence joins TRBV2 and TRBJ1-2, with D perhaps TRBD1 (6 bases). The V end lost 8 bases, the J end lost 0 bases, and 16 bases lay between the germline ends. The CDR3 loop spans 15 amino acids. Per germline, CDR1 SNHLY and CDR2 FYNNEI.